Below, 18 T cell receptor beta chains from the same sample are listed, as sequenced in a study of blood T cell repertoires in COVID-19. The repertoire was sequenced with immunoSEQ multiplex PCR; TCRdb's copy has only in-frame clones and lacks some. The sample has about 190,000 clones, roughly 73% seen once. The sequenced sample was peripheral blood. These receptors came from a woman of 80 years or more with active or convalescent COVID-19.

As DNA, the CDR3 is TGTGCCAGCAAAAGCCCGACAGGGGGCGATGGCTACACCTTC. Encoded protein: CASKSPTGGDGYTF. This chain links TRBV25-1 with TRBJ1-2; 10 bases agree with TRBD1. Germline CDR1 reads MGHDK; CDR2 reads SYGVNS. V trimming: 7 bases; J trimming: 6 bases; junction bases outside the gene matches: 8. This CDR3 is built from 14 residues.

The CDR3 is CASSSPGRGSSYEQYF. In nucleotides, the CDR3 is TGTGCCAGCAGCTCCCCGGGGCGGGGGAGCTCCTACGAGCAGTACTTC. The V call is TRBV7-9, the J call TRBJ2-7; 7 bases match TRBD2. V shed 4 bases and J 0 bases; nucleotides not matched to a gene: 9. From germline, CDR1 is SEHNR and CDR2 FQNEAQ (reference sequence). This CDR3 is 16 amino acids long.

The V gene is TRBV28, the J gene TRBJ1-1; D gene unclear. Trimming removed 8 bases from V and 9 bases from J, with 4 bases in between. Germline-derived CDR1 and CDR2 are MDHEN and SYDVKM. The CDR3 consists of 8 residues. CDR3 DNA: TGTGCCAGCGGGCAAGCTTTCTTT. Translating it yields CASGQAFF.

The rearrangement uses TRBV7-2 and TRBJ2-3; 7 bases match TRBD2. The CDR3 has 16 residues. Looked up from germline, CDR1 is SGHTA and CDR2 is FQGNSA. The J segment lost 2 bases and the V segment lost 4 bases, leaving 9 bases of the junction unmatched. CDR3 in DNA: TGTGCCAGCAGCTCCCAGGGAGGGATAGTCACAGATACGCAGTATTTT. Protein: CASSSQGGIVTDTQYF.

This clone has just a few counts. The rearrangement uses TRBV9 and TRBJ1-6; TRBD1 matches at 7 bases. The CDR3 loop spans 15 amino acids. Germline CDR1 SGDLS, CDR2 YYNGEE. V was pared by 5 bases and J by 7 bases, with 9 bases of the junction left unmatched. CDR3 bases: TGTGCCAGCAGTGCCGACAGGGTCCCCAATTCACCCCTCCACTTT. Translating gives CASSADRVPNSPLHF.

The rearrangement links TRBV9 to TRBJ2-7; D remains ambiguous. This CDR3 has 13 residues. The germline V gene encodes CDR1 SGDLS and CDR2 YYNGEE. Trimming took 0 bases from V and 4 from J, leaving 8 bases between them. CDR3 bases: TGTGCCAGCAGCGTAGGACAAAATTACGAGCAGTACTTC. Protein sequence: CASSVGQNYEQYF.

This clone has more than one count but fewer than ten. The V call is TRBV2, the J call TRBJ2-7; 7 nucleotides match TRBD2. The CDR3 spans 15 residues. Trimming at V came to 6 bases and at J to 5 bases, leaving 13 bases not matched to a gene. Germline values: CDR1 SNHLY, CDR2 FYNNEI. This chain's CDR3 is CASRVRGGALDEQYF. The DNA of the CDR3 is TGTGCCAGCAGGGTTCGGGGAGGGGCTCTCGACGAGCAGTACTTC.

The chain has TRBV7-2 and TRBJ1-3, with D unclear. The V end lost 3 bases, the J end lost 0 bases, and 9 bases lay between the germline ends. The germline V gene encodes CDR1 SGHTA and CDR2 FQGNSA. There are 15 residues in the CDR3. Here the CDR3 DNA reads TGTGCCAGCAGCTTGTTCATCAGCTCTGGAAACACCATATATTTT. It is translated as CASSLFISSGNTIYF.

This chain connects TRBV6-2 or TRBV6-3 to TRBJ1-2; 7 nucleotides agree with TRBD1. The germline V gene encodes CDR1 MNHEY and CDR2 SVGEGT. V was clipped by 5 bases and J by 5 bases; unmatched bases: 8. This CDR3 spans 14 amino acids. Here the CDR3 reads CASSPGTAIYGYTF. The CDR3 DNA reads TGTGCCAGCAGTCCCGGGACAGCAATATATGGCTACACCTTC.

This sequence joins TRBV18 and TRBJ2-5; tentative D call: TRBD1 (5 bases). The V gene lost 2 bases and the J gene lost 2 bases, with 12 bases spanning the gap. Germline V gives CDR1 KGHSH, CDR2 LQKENI. This CDR3 comprises 15 residues. The CDR3: CASSPTRQLQETQYF. CDR3 DNA: TGTGCCAGCTCACCAACCCGACAGTTACAAGAGACCCAGTACTTC.

This clone was seen just once. V is TRBV2 and J is TRBJ2-7; D perhaps matches TRBD1 (5 bases). This CDR3 region has 13 residues. Trimming cost V 3 bases and J 5 bases, with 11 bases left between them. Germline CDR1 reads SNHLY; CDR2 reads FYNNEI. The CDR3: CASSDIRVHEQYF. CDR3 coding DNA: TGTGCCAGCAGTGATATCAGGGTCCACGAGCAGTACTTC. The full variable domain, completed using reference TRBV2 and TRBJ2-7, is EPEVTQTPSHQVTQMGQEVILRCVPISNHLYFYWYRQILGQKVEFLVSFYNNEISEKSEIFDDQFSVERPDGSNFTLKIRSTKLEDSAMYFCASSDIRVHEQYFGPGTRLTVT.

This clone was counted only a few times. This rearrangement joins TRBV5-1 to TRBJ2-3; 10 bases match TRBD2. Germline CDR1 is SGHRS and CDR2 is YFSETQ. The V segment lost 4 bases and the J segment 0 bases; nucleotides outside the gene matches: 5. This CDR3 has 16 amino acids. CDR3 residues: CASSPKTSGSTDTQYF. Here the CDR3 DNA reads TGCGCCAGCAGCCCTAAGACTAGCGGGAGCACAGATACGCAGTATTTT. The complete variable domain, with remaining parts taken from reference TRBV5-1 and TRBJ2-3, reads KAGVTQTPRYLIKTRGQQVTLSCSPISGHRSVSWYQQTPGQGLQFLFEYFSETQRNKGNFPGRFSGRQFSNSRSEMNVSTLELGDSALYLCASSPKTSGSTDTQYFGPGTRLTVL.

The chain is built from TRBV3-1 (or the pseudogene TRBV3-2) and TRBJ1-2; D not resolved. This CDR3 spans 12 amino acids. V was cut by 0 bases and J by 9 bases, with 8 bases left in between. Germline lookup yields CDR1 LGHDT and CDR2 YNNKEL (reference sequence). This chain's CDR3 is CASSQDQARYTF. In nucleotides, the CDR3 is TGTGCCAGCAGCCAAGATCAAGCCCGCTACACCTTC.

This chain connects TRBV5-1 to TRBJ2-7; 8 bases agree with TRBD1. The CDR3 sequence is 15 residues long. Germline lookup yields CDR1 SGHRS and CDR2 YFSETQ. Losses at the gene ends were 3 bases for V and 2 bases for J; bases not matched to a gene: 7. This CDR3 reads CASSWDRHSTYEQYF. CDR3 in DNA: TGCGCCAGCAGCTGGGACAGGCACTCTACCTACGAGCAGTACTTC.

The chain uses TRBV5-4 and TRBJ2-7; the D gene is possibly TRBD1 (6 bases). The ends were cut back, 3 bases at V and 3 bases at J, with 10 bases in the middle. The CDR3 runs 13 residues. Per germline, CDR1 SGHNT and CDR2 YYREEE (reference sequence). In DNA, the CDR3 is TGTGCCAGCAGCTCAAAACAGGGCTACGAGCAGTACTTC. Its protein is CASSSKQGYEQYF. Supplemented by reference TRBV5-4 and TRBJ2-7, the full variable domain reads ETGVTQSPTHLIKTRGQQVTLRCSSQSGHNTVSWYQQALGQGPQFIFQYYREEENGRGNFPPRFSGLQFPNYSSELNVNALELDDSALYLCASSSKQGYEQYFGPGTRLTVT.

The genes are TRBV6-2 or TRBV6-3 and TRBJ2-3; 7 bases fit TRBD2. Germline V CDR1 and CDR2: MNHEY, SVGEGT. V was pared by 4 bases and J by 2 bases, with 6 bases of the junction left unmatched. The CDR3 has 15 amino acids. The CDR3 DNA reads TGTGCCAGCAGTTCTCCGGGGGGATCCACAGATACGCAGTATTTT. Its protein is CASSSPGGSTDTQYF.

The chain joins TRBV5-1 to TRBJ2-5; perhaps TRBD1 as D (5 bases). The CDR3 spans 12 residues. V lost 4 bases and J lost 5, with 9 bases in between. Germline lookup yields CDR1 SGHRS and CDR2 YFSETQ. The CDR3 loop is CASSEPGETQYF. The CDR3 region has the DNA TGCGCCAGCAGCGAGCCAGGGGAGACCCAGTACTTC.

This chain joins TRBV7-2 and TRBJ1-1; TRBD1 is a possible D gene (5 bases). The CDR3 runs 14 residues. Germline lookup yields CDR1 SGHTA and CDR2 FQGNSA. Trimming left V 1 base short and J 4 bases short, with 10 bases between. Here the CDR3 reads CASSLVQGSTEAFF. The CDR3 DNA follows: TGTGCCAGCAGCTTAGTGCAGGGAAGCACTGAAGCTTTCTTT. Supplemented by reference TRBV7-2 and TRBJ1-1, the full variable domain reads GAGVSQSPSNKVTEKGKDVELRCDPISGHTALYWYRQSLGQGLEFLIYFQGNSAPDKSGLPSDRFSAERTGGSVSTLTIQRTQQEDSAVYLCASSLVQGSTEAFFGQGTRLTVV.